This TCR beta chain was retrieved from a study of shared clonotypes between healthy human individuals. V was clipped by 6 bases and J by 3 bases, with 4 bases between them. This CDR3 contains 11 residues. Germline V gene sequence: CDR1 SEHNR, CDR2 FQNEAQ (reference sequence). Across several immunoSEQ plates, the genomic DNA of each subset was split evenly. As processed by the authors: ImmunoSEQ sequences covered only the junction and lacked quality scores; filtering therefore differed. The assay was immunoSEQ multiplex PCR, and TCRdb's table has in-frame clones only and misses some. For V, J and clone size, that table is used; D and trimming come from the DNA. The sample shows approximately 470,000 clones, about 72% of them seen only once. Donors were healthy HIV-negative adults without recently reported acute infections or vaccinations.

The V gene is TRBV7-9, the J gene TRBJ2-3; D remains unclear. Sequenced material: PBMCs. The receptor was derived from a woman in her thirties or forties in good health. Some clones in this sample may be carry-over from other donors' samples. The CDR3 DNA is TGTGCCAGCAGAGGGACAGATACGCAGTATTTT. It encodes CASRGTDTQYF.